This T cell receptor beta chain stems from a study of OX40 agonist ivuxolimab in advanced cancers. Background for the entire study: Ivuxolimab was a fully human IgG2 agonistic monoclonal antibody targeting the costimulatory receptor OX40 (CD134). Among the roughly 50 dose-escalation patients, 19 had hepatocellular carcinoma, about 15 melanoma, 9 renal cell carcinoma and 9 head and neck cancer. Intravenous ivuxolimab was administered to patients every 2 weeks at six dose levels: 0.01, 0.1, 0.3, 1.5, 3 and 10 mg/kg. In the dose-escalation cohort, 75% to 85% of patients were male, and the mean age was 60 years with a range of 23 to 79. The paper covers the monotherapy dose-escalation part of the phase I ivuxolimab trial, which included N of about 50 patients. Partial responses occurred in three dose-escalation patients: two with cutaneous melanoma and one with hepatocellular carcinoma. Prior anti-PD-1, anti-PD-L1 or anti-CTLA-4 therapy was permitted, and approximately 42% of dose-escalation patients had received checkpoint inhibitors. Peripheral TCRbeta sequencing aimed to test whether ivuxolimab altered TCR sequence diversity and caused clonal T-cell expansion.

Patients with a history of autoimmune disease or receiving systemic immunosuppression were excluded from the trial. In every dose cohort, peripheral blood was drawn for TCR sequencing at baseline, cycle 4 day 1, and cycle 7 day 1. Samples were obtained from an open-label, multicenter, first-in-human phase I dose-escalation trial of ivuxolimab. Adults with locally advanced or metastatic melanoma, renal cell carcinoma, hepatocellular carcinoma or head and neck squamous cell carcinoma were enrolled in the trial. Before TCR sequencing, CD4+ and CD8+ T cells were separately sorted from peripheral blood. Regarding this clone: Its antigen target is currently unknown. Per-base qualities were not stored, and no clone one base away is much larger.

Study-level results and caveats: In the 0.1-3.0 mg/kg groups, partial responders were among the patients with the lowest normalized peripheral clonal expansion, particularly in CD8+ T cells. The antigen specificity of the peripheral T cells that underwent clonal expansion was not determined. Low levels of normalized T-cell clonal expansion were also shown by some nonresponding patients. After ivuxolimab, CD8+ T cells had more expanded clones than CD4+ T cells on average. Clonal expansion of both CD4+ and CD8+ blood T cells was observed from baseline to week 6 at doses 0.1 to 3.0 mg/kg.

For sequencing of the TCRbeta CDR3 region, genomic DNA was extracted from the sorted cells. The immunoSEQ Assay was used to sequence the TCRbeta CDR3 regions. Held by TCRdb, this immuneACCESS table contains in-frame sequences only and omits some clones. Under half of the omission traces to an unresolved V gene where checked; the cause of the rest is unknown. For this sample the table gives 50,000 to 60,000 clones, of which approximately 86% were detected only once. In total, the top ten clones hold roughly 13% of the sample. This receptor was taken from an adult with an advanced solid tumor such as melanoma, head and neck, liver or kidney cancer. This specimen was CD4+ or CD8+ T cells sorted from blood, taken in a trial of the OX40 agonist ivuxolimab.

The nucleotide sequence reads as follows: TGTGCCAGCAGTTTATATGGCGGGGGAACCTACAATGAGCAGTTCTTC. Its product reads: CASSLYGGGTYNEQFF. The V gene is TRBV28 and the J gene is TRBJ2-1; 7 bases in between match TRBD2. Trimming leaves V shorter by 1 base and J shorter by 2 bases, with the junction holding 5 bases beyond the gene matches. CDR1 and CDR2 were assigned from the germline V gene as MDHEN and SYDVKM. From the cysteine up to the phenylalanine, the CDR3 has a length of 16 residues. Just the 48-base CDR3 DNA is kept, in frame starting at base 1.